Listed here is a single T cell receptor (beta chain). This record belongs to a study of control samples from healthy donors and cancer patients. Germline CDR1 is MDHEN and CDR2 is SYDVKM. This CDR3 is 14 amino acids long. Trimming stripped 7 bases from V and 0 bases from J, with 12 bases between. Assay: immunoSEQ multiplex PCR; the TCRdb copy retains only in-frame clones and omits some. The sample carries 45,000 to 60,000 clones, 94% recorded once. The chain has TRBV28 and TRBJ1-1; a possible D gene is TRBD1 (5 bases). The receptor was derived from a man younger than 40 in good health. The specimen sequenced was blood. The CDR3 DNA sequence: TGTGCCAGCACTCATCGAGGGGTGAACACTGAAGCTTTCTTT. This codes for CASTHRGVNTEAFF. Combining the CDR3 with reference TRBV28 and TRBJ1-1 gives the whole variable domain DVKVTQSSRYLVKRTGEKVFLECVQDMDHENMFWYRQDPGLGLRLIYFSYDVKMKEKGDIPEGYSVSREKKERFSLILESASTNQTSMYLCASTHRGVNTEAFFGQGTRLTVV.